The 20 T cell receptor beta chains reported below all come from one sample, sequenced in a study of blood T cell repertoires in COVID-19. The assay was immunoSEQ multiplex PCR, and TCRdb's table has in-frame clones only and misses some. The sample contains fewer than 400,000 clones, roughly 90% of which appear only once. Sequenced sample: peripheral blood. The receptors derive from a woman in her thirties with COVID-19, enrolled during active disease.

This sequence joins TRBV12-3 or TRBV12-4 and TRBJ1-2; D is uncertain. V was shortened by 7 bases and J by 10 bases, with 16 bases between the two germline ends. CDR3 length: 12 amino acids. The CDR3 DNA follows: TGTGCCAGCACTACCCGGACGGACTCCTACACCTTC. Its protein is CASTTRTDSYTF.

V is TRBV7-7 and J is TRBJ2-2; 7 bases match TRBD1. The germline V gene has CDR1 SSHAT and CDR2 FNYEAQ (reference sequence). This CDR3 is 16 amino acids long. The J segment lost 5 bases and the V segment lost 1 base, leaving 7 bases of the junction unmatched. CDR3 bases: TGTGCCAGCAGCTTAGTAGGGGGCCCTACTACCGGGGAGCTGTTTTTT. Translating gives CASSLVGGPTTGELFF.

The chain recombines TRBV6-5 with TRBJ1-2, with D tentatively TRBD1 (6 bases). CDR3 length: 15 amino acids. Trimming left V 6 bases short and J 6 bases short, with 20 bases between. The germline V gene encodes CDR1 MNHEY and CDR2 SVGAGI. CDR3 bases: TGTGCCAGCAGGGCCAGGGGATTCGTCACAAATGGCTACACCTTC. It translates to CASRARGFVTNGYTF.

The genes are TRBV3-1 (or the pseudogene TRBV3-2) and TRBJ1-1; TRBD1 matches 9 bases. V gave up 1 base and J gave up 2 bases; unmatched junction bases: 5. Germline V gives CDR1 LGHDT, CDR2 YNNKEL (reference sequence). This CDR3 is 16 amino acids long. CDR3 in amino acids: CASSQATGGGNTEAFF. CDR3 DNA: TGTGCCAGCAGCCAAGCCACAGGGGGCGGTAACACTGAAGCTTTCTTT.

The V gene is TRBV24-1, the J gene TRBJ2-1, with 9 bases lining up with TRBD1. From germline, CDR1 is KGHDR and CDR2 SFDVKD. The CDR3 extends over 16 amino acids. With V trimmed by 4 bases and J by 8 bases, 11 bases remained unmatched. The CDR3 DNA follows: TGTGCCACCAGTGAGCCCATGGGACAGGGAAGGTATGAGCAGTTCTTC. It encodes CATSEPMGQGRYEQFF.

CDR3 nucleotides: TGTGCCAGCAGCCCGGAATGGGGGCGCAACTATGGCTACACCTTC. It specifies CASSPEWGRNYGYTF. The gene calls are TRBV13 and TRBJ1-2; weak D call: TRBD1 (6 bases). Germline V gene lookup returns CDR1 PRHDT and CDR2 FYEKMQ (reference sequence). V was shortened by 5 bases and J by 2 bases, with 15 bases between the two germline ends. The CDR3 is 15 amino acids.

The V call is TRBV19, the J call TRBJ1-2; tentatively, D is TRBD1 (5 bases). The CDR3 extends over 15 amino acids. Looked up from germline, CDR1 is LNHDA and CDR2 is SQIVND (reference sequence). V was pared by 7 bases and J by 0 bases, with 15 bases between. The CDR3 spells CASKITTVANYGYTF. The DNA for the CDR3 is TGTGCCAGTAAGATAACGACAGTTGCTAACTATGGCTACACCTTC.

The chain links TRBV9 to TRBJ2-1; no reliable D call. CDR3 length: 14 residues. Germline loops: CDR1 SGDLS, CDR2 YYNGEE. Trimming shortened V by 0 bases and J by 1 base, and 5 bases separated the two germline ends. CDR3 in DNA: TGTGCCAGCAGCGTAGTAGAGTCCTACAATGAGCAGTTCTTC. Encoded protein: CASSVVESYNEQFF.

This chain connects TRBV19 to TRBJ2-3, with TRBD2 identical over 11 bases. The germline gives CDR1 LNHDA, CDR2 SQIVND (reference sequence). V dropped 3 bases and J dropped 1; count of bases not matched to a gene: 0. This CDR3 spans 15 amino acids. The CDR3 region is CASSMTSGGTDTQYF. Here the CDR3 DNA reads TGTGCCAGTAGTATGACTAGCGGGGGCACAGATACGCAGTATTTT.

The gene calls are TRBV11-2 and TRBJ2-1, with 15 bases fitting TRBD2. The CDR3 spans 18 residues. CDR1 SGHAT and CDR2 FQNNGV come from the germline V gene. V shed 3 bases, J shed 8 bases, and the junction held 11 bases outside the gene matches. The CDR3 here is CASSFSGTSGRSLDEQFF. In DNA, the CDR3 is TGTGCCAGCAGCTTTTCCGGGACTAGCGGGAGGAGTCTCGATGAGCAGTTCTTC.

The chain recombines TRBV7-8 with TRBJ2-5; D gene ambiguous. The V end lost 3 bases, the J end lost 2 bases, and 7 bases lay between the germline ends. Looked up from germline, CDR1 is SGHVS and CDR2 is FQNEAQ. The CDR3 extends over 13 amino acids. CDR3 loop: CASSFRFQETQYF. CDR3 nucleotides: TGTGCCAGCAGCTTTAGATTTCAAGAGACCCAGTACTTC. The full variable domain, with the rest looked up from reference TRBV7-8 and TRBJ2-5, is GAGVSQSPRYKVAKRGQDVALRCDPISGHVSLFWYQQALGQGPEFLTYFQNEAQLDKSGLPSDRFFAERPEGSVSTLKIQRTQQEDSAVYLCASSFRFQETQYFGPGTRLLVL.

The rearrangement links TRBV10-1 to TRBJ2-5; 8 nucleotides align to TRBD1. V lost 2 bases, J lost 2 bases, and 4 bases stayed unmatched. Germline V gene sequence: CDR1 WNHNN, CDR2 SYGVQD (reference sequence). CDR3 length: 15 amino acids. In DNA, the CDR3 is TGCGCCAGCAGTGAGCGGGGGACAGGTCAAGAGACCCAGTACTTC. It translates to CASSERGTGQETQYF.

This clone was seen just once. The chain joins TRBV3-1 (or the pseudogene TRBV3-2) to TRBJ1-2, with no clear D. The germline V gene has CDR1 LGHDT and CDR2 YNNKEL (reference sequence). V lost 1 base and J 6 bases, leaving 9 bases between the germline ends. The CDR3 is 13 residues long. CDR3 in amino acids: CASSQGLRDGYTF. In DNA, the CDR3 is TGTGCCAGCAGCCAAGGGTTGAGGGATGGCTACACCTTC.

The chain recombines TRBV19 with TRBJ2-7; D is possibly TRBD1 (6 bases). V was pared by 3 bases and J by 5 bases, with 11 bases between. Germline V lookup: CDR1 LNHDA, CDR2 SQIVND (reference sequence). The CDR3 loop spans 13 amino acids. This CDR3 is CASSIQGTDEQYF. The CDR3 region has the DNA TGTGCCAGTAGTATCCAGGGGACGGACGAGCAGTACTTC. Variable domain in full (rest from reference TRBV19 and TRBJ2-7): DGGITQSPKYLFRKEGQNVTLSCEQNLNHDAMYWYRQDPGQGLRLIYYSQIVNDFQKGDIAEGYSVSREKKESFPLTVTSAQKNPTAFYLCASSIQGTDEQYFGPGTRLTVT.

The J gene is TRBJ2-7, the V gene TRBV19; TRBD2 aligns across 8 bases. The germline gives CDR1 LNHDA, CDR2 SQIVND (reference sequence). The CDR3 contains 16 residues. V was pared by 2 bases and J by 5 bases, with 11 bases of the junction left unmatched. CDR3 sequence: CASSISFYGRDDEQYF. The DNA of the CDR3 is TGTGCCAGTAGTATATCGTTCTACGGGAGGGATGACGAGCAGTACTTC.

This chain uses TRBV4-1 with TRBJ1-1; the match to TRBD1 covers 9 bases. The CDR3 extends over 16 amino acids. Germline CDR1 MGHRA, CDR2 YSYEKL. V dropped 4 bases and J dropped 1; count of bases not matched to a gene: 7. CDR3 DNA: TGCGCCAGCAGCCCGAGGGACAGGGTGGGGAACACTGAAGCTTTCTTT. Protein: CASSPRDRVGNTEAFF.

The chain combines TRBV28 with TRBJ1-1, with 12 nucleotides matching TRBD1. Germline CDR1 MDHEN, CDR2 SYDVKM. The CDR3 is 15 amino acids. Trimming cost V 7 bases and J 5 bases; bases outside gene matches: 8. CDR3 amino acids: CASMGTGGGRTEAFF. The CDR3, as DNA: TGTGCCAGCATGGGGACAGGGGGCGGTCGGACTGAAGCTTTCTTT.

This sequence joins TRBV13 and TRBJ2-7, with 9 bases aligning to TRBD1. This CDR3 spans 15 amino acids. V lost 0 bases and J lost 4; bases outside the gene matches: 4. Germline V gene data show CDR1 as PRHDT and CDR2 as FYEKMQ (reference sequence). The CDR3 region has the DNA TGTGCCAGCAGCTTAGGGGACAGGGGAAGTTACGAGCAGTACTTC. Translating it yields CASSLGDRGSYEQYF.

This rearrangement joins TRBV18 to TRBJ1-5; the match to TRBD1 covers 8 bases. The germline V gene has CDR1 KGHSH and CDR2 LQKENI. The CDR3 sequence is 15 residues long. The V gene end was trimmed by 6 bases and the J gene end by 0 bases; junction bases not matched to a gene: 4. CDR3 nucleotide sequence: TGTGCCAGCTCCCGGGACAGGCTTAGCAATCAGCCCCAGCATTTT. Translated: CASSRDRLSNQPQHF.

This chain links TRBV19 with TRBJ2-3; 11 nucleotides match TRBD2. CDR3 length: 16 residues. Germline values: CDR1 LNHDA, CDR2 SQIVND (reference sequence). J lost 4 bases, V lost 4 bases, and 7 bases had no gene match. The CDR3 protein is CASSTIAGGFSDTQYF. The CDR3 DNA follows: TGTGCCAGTAGTACCATAGCGGGAGGGTTTTCAGATACGCAGTATTTT.